Listed below are T cell receptor beta chains from one sample, sequenced in a study of blood T cell repertoires in COVID-19. Data came from immunoSEQ multiplex PCR; TCRdb stores just in-frame clones and leaves some out. The sample records 200,000 to 250,000 clones, around 90% being singletons. Sequences were obtained from peripheral blood. The source is a man aged 18 to 30 with active or convalescent COVID-19. The CDR3 runs from the conserved cysteine through the conserved F or W. A D gene is named only where the DNA matches it firmly. Size is stated for part of the rows, as once, few or many counts, or as a class when the clone is expanded.

>TRBJ1-6|-|TRBV5-4|-
TGTGCCAGCAGCCCCTCGGGGGGCTCCTATAATTCACCCCTCCACTTT
CASSPSGGSYNSPLHF
>TRBJ2-1|few|TRBV5-1|TRBD2
TGCGCCAGCAGCCAAAGAGACTATAAGAGCGGGAGGGTAGTCTCCTACAATGAGCAGTTCTTC
CASSQRDYKSGRVVSYNEQFF
>TRBJ2-7|-|TRBV19|TRBD1
TGTGCCAGTAGTAGGGACAGGCGTGACGAGCAGTACTTC
CASSRDRRDEQYF
>TRBJ1-4|-|TRBV7-6|-
TGTGCCAGCAGCCAGGGATCGGTGGGCAGTCAAAAACTGTTTTTT
CASSQGSVGSQKLFF
>TRBJ2-1|once|TRBV7-8|-
TGTGCCAGCACCCCAGGGGGGTACAATGAGCAGTTCTTC
CASTPGGYNEQFF
>TRBJ1-1|-|TRBV7-7|TRBD1
TGTGCCAGCAGCCATCAGACAGGGTTTGGTACTGAAGCTTTCTTT
CASSHQTGFGTEAFF
>TRBJ2-3|-|TRBV7-3|-
TGTGCCAGCAGCTCCGGAGGGCCTGGCACAGATACGCAGTATTTT
CASSSGGPGTDTQYF
>TRBJ2-3|once|TRBV6-4|TRBD1
TGTGCCAGCAGCCCCTCGTCAGGGGGCTGGGTAGATACGCAGTATTTT
CASSPSSGGWVDTQYF
>TRBJ1-1|-|TRBV7-2|-
TGTGCCAGCAGCTTAGGTGGTAGGGGCACTGAAGCTTTCTTT
CASSLGGRGTEAFF
>TRBJ1-2|-|TRBV5-4|-
TGTGCCAGCAGCTCCACCGGGGCGGGGGGCTACACCTTC
CASSSTGAGGYTF
>TRBJ1-4|once|TRBV2|-
TGTGCCACCACACGAGGAACTAATGAAAAACTGTTTTTT
CATTRGTNEKLFF
>TRBJ2-7|-|TRBV11-2|TRBD1
TGTGCCAGCAGCGCCGGGACAGGGGCAGTCTACGAGCAGTACTTC
CASSAGTGAVYEQYF
>TRBJ1-1|-|TRBV5-1|-
TGCGCCAGCAGCGCCGGACAAAATAGGAACACTGAAGCTTTCTTT
CASSAGQNRNTEAFF
>TRBJ1-1|-|TRBV30|-
TGTGCCTGGAGTGTAGGAAGGAGGAACACTGAAGCTTTCTTT
CAWSVGRRNTEAFF
>TRBJ1-1|-|TRBV10-2|-
TGCGCCAGCAGTGAGAAGGTCGGAGTAAGTGAAGCTTTCTTT
CASSEKVGVSEAFF
>TRBJ1-1|-|TRBV19|-
TGTGCCAGTAGCGGGGTCACGAACACTGAAGCTTTCTTT
CASSGVTNTEAFF
>TRBJ2-1|-|TRBV27|-
TGTGCCAGCAGTTTTTCCGAAGCGTTGGAGCAGTTCTTC
CASSFSEALEQFF
>TRBJ2-7|-|TRBV28|-
TGTGCCAGCAGTTTGGCGGGAACGCCAGCCTACGAGCAGTACTTC
CASSLAGTPAYEQYF
>TRBJ1-1|-|TRBV7-3|-
TGTGCCAGCAGCCAGGGGATGGGACGGGGGAACACTGAAGCTTTCTTT
CASSQGMGRGNTEAFF
>TRBJ2-3|-|TRBV5-8|TRBD2
TGTGCCAGCAGCTTGGCACTGACTAGCGGTTCGGATACGCAGTATTTT
CASSLALTSGSDTQYF
>TRBJ2-3|-|TRBV19|-
TGTGCCAGTAGCCATCCCATCCTAGGGGGAGCCCCAGATACGCAGTATTTT
CASSHPILGGAPDTQYF
>TRBJ1-4|-|TRBV25-1|-
TGTGCCAGCAGTGACGGGGAGACTAATGAAAAACTGTTTTTT
CASSDGETNEKLFF
>TRBJ1-1|-|TRBV28|-
TGTGCCAGCAGCCGGACACGGAACACTGAAGCTTTCTTT
CASSRTRNTEAFF
>TRBJ2-7|-|TRBV30|TRBD2
TGTGCCGTCTTAAGCGGGGACTACGAGCAGTACTTC
CAVLSGDYEQYF
>TRBJ2-7|-|TRBV24-1|-
TGTGCCACCAGTGACCTGTACGAGCAGTACTTC
CATSDLYEQYF
>TRBJ1-1|-|TRBV18|-
TGTGCCAGCTCAGGGGGGGCCTCGAACACTGAAGCTTTCTTT
CASSGGASNTEAFF
>TRBJ2-7|-|TRBV4-3|TRBD2
TGCGCCAGCAGCCAACTAGCGGGAGGAATGGGGGAGCAGTACTTC
CASSQLAGGMGEQYF
>TRBJ2-5|-|TRBV6-5|TRBD1
TGTGCCAGCAGATGGGGACAGTTAGGGGAGACCCAGTACTTC
CASRWGQLGETQYF
>TRBJ2-4|-|TRBV19|-
TGTGCCAGTAGTCCCTATATAGCCAAAAACATTCAGTACTTC
CASSPYIAKNIQYF
>TRBJ2-7|-|TRBV19|-
TGTGCCAGCGGGTCCAGTTCGGCCACACGGCCCTCCTACGAGCAGTACTTC
CASGSSSATRPSYEQYF
>TRBJ1-6|-|TRBV28|-
TGTGCCAGCAGTTCCATCGACACCTTAAATTCACCCCTCCACTTT
CASSSIDTLNSPLHF
>TRBJ1-6|-|TRBV27|-
TGTGCCAGCAGCCCGGACATCGGCAGGGGCGGAAATTCACCCCTCCACTTT
CASSPDIGRGGNSPLHF
>TRBJ1-2|-|TRBV18|-
TGTGCCAGCTCACCACCGGAGCGGACCTATGGCTACACCTTC
CASSPPERTYGYTF
>TRBJ2-7|-|TRBV7-8|-
TGTGCCAGCAGCTTAGGGACAGACTCCTACGAGCAGTACTTC
CASSLGTDSYEQYF
>TRBJ2-5|-|TRBV29-1|TRBD1
TGCAGCGTGGCAGGGGGCCGGCAAGAGACCCAGTACTTC
CSVAGGRQETQYF
>TRBJ2-5|once|TRBV7-2|-
TGTGCCAGCAGCTTACTTTCCCTAGACGGGACCCAGTACTTC
CASSLLSLDGTQYF
>TRBJ1-5|-|TRBV19|-
TGTGCCAGTAGTGCTACCAAACAGGGATTAGGTCAGCCCCAGCATTTT
CASSATKQGLGQPQHF
>TRBJ1-4|-|TRBV5-4|-
TGTGCCAGCAGCTTGGGGGCCGGGGACCGGGACATCCATGAAAAACTGTTTTTT
CASSLGAGDRDIHEKLFF
>TRBJ2-1|-|TRBV7-2|TRBD2
TGTGCCAGCAACCCCGGCGGGGGGCACTCCTACAATGAGCAGTTCTTC
CASNPGGGHSYNEQFF
>TRBJ2-7|once|TRBV6-5|TRBD2
TGTGCCAGCAGAAGACTTAGCGGGAGAGTTTACGAGCAGTACTTC
CASRRLSGRVYEQYF
>TRBJ2-1|-|TRBV5-6|TRBD2
TGTGCCAGCAGCTCCAGACTAGCGGCCTACAATGAGCAGTTCTTC
CASSSRLAAYNEQFF
>TRBJ2-1|-|TRBV10-3|TRBD2
TGTGCCATTACTAGCGGGAGTAACAATGAGCAGTTCTTC
CAITSGSNNEQFF
>TRBJ2-1|-|TRBV25-1|TRBD2
TGTGCCAGCAGTGAATCGGGACTAGCGGGAGGGAAAAACAATGAGCAGTTCTTC
CASSESGLAGGKNNEQFF
>TRBJ2-1|few|TRBV10-2|TRBD2
TGCGCCAGCAGTGCCTCCCCCCGGACTAGCGGGAGCCCCTACAATGAGCAGTTCTTC
CASSASPRTSGSPYNEQFF
>TRBJ2-6|-|TRBV14|TRBD2
TGTGCCAGCAGCCAATTTGGGACTAGCGGTCCCTCTGGGGCCAACGTCCTGACTTTC
CASSQFGTSGPSGANVLTF
>TRBJ2-7|once|TRBV19|-
TGTGCCAGTAGGGGAGCGGCGTACGAGCAGTACTTC
CASRGAAYEQYF
>TRBJ1-6|-|TRBV5-6|TRBD1
TGTGCCAGCAGCTTTAGAGGGACAGAATTTCGGGGTTCACCCCTCCACTTT
CASSFRGTEFRGSPLHF
>TRBJ1-4|few|TRBV6-2/TRBV6-3|-
TGTGCCAGCAGTTACGGGCAGGACTATGAAAAACTGTTTTTT
CASSYGQDYEKLFF
>TRBJ2-1|-|TRBV19|TRBD1
TGTGCCAGTAGTAATCCGGGACAGGCCGTGTTATGGCAGTTCTTC
CASSNPGQAVLWQFF
>TRBJ1-1|-|TRBV28|-
TGTGCCAGCACTCCTCGGCAGGGCGGCCGAGCTTTCTTT
CASTPRQGGRAFF
>TRBJ2-1|-|TRBV5-4|TRBD2
TGTGCCAGCAGCACCCTGGGACTAGCCAATGAGCAGTTCTTC
CASSTLGLANEQFF
>TRBJ1-2|-|TRBV10-3|-
TGTGCCATCACCGGATATGAGGCCTCTGGCTACACCTTC
CAITGYEASGYTF
>TRBJ1-6|-|TRBV7-2|TRBD1
TGTGCCAGCAGCCTGACCGGGACAGGGGAAGATTCACCCCTCCACTTT
CASSLTGTGEDSPLHF
>TRBJ2-7|-|TRBV2|-
TGTGCCAGTGCAGGGGTCCCGACCCCCCTAGGTGTTAAGCAGTACTTC
CASAGVPTPLGVKQYF
>TRBJ1-3|-|TRBV3-1/TRBV3-2|-
TGTGCCAGCAGCGACAGGCCCTCTGGAAACACCATATATTTT
CASSDRPSGNTIYF